This TCR beta chain came from a study of cytomegalovirus exposure and HLA in healthy donors. On the study more broadly: An earlier analysis identified fewer than 130 million unique TCR beta sequences in 150 million to 200 million T cells.

With 60 Vbeta and 13 Jbeta primers, the PCR was carried out. The data were produced by immunoSEQ multiplex PCR, yet TCRdb's version contains in-frame clones alone and is incomplete. The data contain more than 95,000 clones, around three quarters of them singletons. Points on this clone: The target antigen is unknown.

Study outcomes and limitations: Later analysis reportedly placed an Asian-associated ancestry cluster below the roughly 630-donor mean in N-insertions. Common viral pathogens were later found to be apparently linked to several of the most significant clusters. In a later analysis, the majority of CMV-associated beta chains seemingly showed HLA restriction.

The CDR3 loop spans 13 amino acids. The germline gives CDR1 MDHEN, CDR2 SYDVKM. V dropped 6 bases and J dropped 4 bases, with 11 bases sitting between them. This chain joins TRBV28 and TRBJ2-3; TRBD1 is a possible D gene (6 bases). This receptor was taken from a woman between 50 and 59 years old in good health and CMV-seronegative. Sequencing was carried out using PBMCs. CDR3 in DNA: TGTGCCAGCAGCCAGGGGATATCAGATACGCAGTATTTT. Amino acid sequence: CASSQGISDTQYF.